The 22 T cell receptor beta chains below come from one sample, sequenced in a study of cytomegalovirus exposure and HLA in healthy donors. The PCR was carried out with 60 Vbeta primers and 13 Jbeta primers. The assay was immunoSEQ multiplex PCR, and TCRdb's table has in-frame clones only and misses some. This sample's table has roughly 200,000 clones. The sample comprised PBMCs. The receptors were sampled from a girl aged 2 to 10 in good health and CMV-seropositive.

The CDR3 loop is CASSAPGTGPGYTF. For the CDR3, the DNA is TGTGCCAGCAGTGCACCAGGGACAGGTCCTGGCTACACCTTC. This rearrangement joins TRBV28 to TRBJ1-2; TRBD1 agrees at 8 bases. The CDR3 totals 14 residues. V trimming: 5 bases; J trimming: 7 bases; junction bases outside the gene matches: 9. Germline loops: CDR1 MDHEN, CDR2 SYDVKM.

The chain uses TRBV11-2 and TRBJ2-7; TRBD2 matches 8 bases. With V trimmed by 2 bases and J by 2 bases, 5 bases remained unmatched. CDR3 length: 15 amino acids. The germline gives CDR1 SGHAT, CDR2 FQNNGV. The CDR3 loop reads CASSLSTSETYEQYF. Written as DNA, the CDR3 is TGTGCCAGCAGCTTATCGACTAGCGAGACCTACGAGCAGTACTTC.

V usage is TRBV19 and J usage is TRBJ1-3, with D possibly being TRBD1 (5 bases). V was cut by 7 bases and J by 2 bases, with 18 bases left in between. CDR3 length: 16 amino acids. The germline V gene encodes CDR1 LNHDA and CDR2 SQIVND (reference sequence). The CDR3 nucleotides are TGTGCCAGTACCATGATGCGGGGGTTGGCTGGAAACACCATATATTTT. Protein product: CASTMMRGLAGNTIYF.

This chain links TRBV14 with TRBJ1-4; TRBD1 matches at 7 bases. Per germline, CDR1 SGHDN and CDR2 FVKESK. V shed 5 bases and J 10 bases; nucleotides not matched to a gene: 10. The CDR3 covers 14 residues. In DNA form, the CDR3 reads TGTGCCAGCAGCACGACCGCAGGGGGAGGAAAACTGTTTTTT. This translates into CASSTTAGGGKLFF.

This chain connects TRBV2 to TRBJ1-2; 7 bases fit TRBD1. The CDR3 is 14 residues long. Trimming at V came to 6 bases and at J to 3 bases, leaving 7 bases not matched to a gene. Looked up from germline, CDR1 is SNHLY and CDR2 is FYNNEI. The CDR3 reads CASSAGTAYYGYTF. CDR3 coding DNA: TGTGCCAGCAGCGCCGGGACAGCCTACTATGGCTACACCTTC. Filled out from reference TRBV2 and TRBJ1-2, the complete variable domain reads EPEVTQTPSHQVTQMGQEVILRCVPISNHLYFYWYRQILGQKVEFLVSFYNNEISEKSEIFDDQFSVERPDGSNFTLKIRSTKLEDSAMYFCASSAGTAYYGYTFGSGTRLTVV.

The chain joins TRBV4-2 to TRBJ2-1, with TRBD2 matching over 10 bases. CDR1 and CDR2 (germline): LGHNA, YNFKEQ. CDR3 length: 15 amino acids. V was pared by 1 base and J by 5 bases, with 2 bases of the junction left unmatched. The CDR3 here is CASSQGTSGNNEQFF. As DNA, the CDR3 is TGTGCCAGCAGCCAAGGGACTAGCGGAAACAATGAGCAGTTCTTC.

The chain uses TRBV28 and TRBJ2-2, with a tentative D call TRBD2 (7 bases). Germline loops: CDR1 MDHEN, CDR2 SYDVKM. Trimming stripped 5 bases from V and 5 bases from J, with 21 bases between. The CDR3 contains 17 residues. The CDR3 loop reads CASSPTRGGRGTGELFF. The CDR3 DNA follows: TGTGCCAGCAGTCCTACCAGGGGCGGGAGAGGGACCGGGGAGCTGTTTTTT.

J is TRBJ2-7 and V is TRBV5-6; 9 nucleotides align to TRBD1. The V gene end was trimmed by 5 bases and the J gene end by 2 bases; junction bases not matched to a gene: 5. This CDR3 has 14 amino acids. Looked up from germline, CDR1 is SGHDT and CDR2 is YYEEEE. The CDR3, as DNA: TGTGCCAGCAGGGGGGACAGGGAGACCTACGAGCAGTACTTC. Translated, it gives CASRGDRETYEQYF.

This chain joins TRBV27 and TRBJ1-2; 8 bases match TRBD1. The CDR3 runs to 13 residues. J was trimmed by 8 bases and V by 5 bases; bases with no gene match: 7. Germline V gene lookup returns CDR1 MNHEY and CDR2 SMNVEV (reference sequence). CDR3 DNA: TGTGCCAGCAGTCTACGGACAGGGAGGGGCTACACCTTC. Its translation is CASSLRTGRGYTF.

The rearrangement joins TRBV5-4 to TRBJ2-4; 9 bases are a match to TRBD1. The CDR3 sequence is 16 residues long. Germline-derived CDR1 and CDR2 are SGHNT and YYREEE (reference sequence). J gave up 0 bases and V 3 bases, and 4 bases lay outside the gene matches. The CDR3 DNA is TGTGCCAGCAGCTCACAGGGGGCGCAAGCCAAAAACATTCAGTACTTC. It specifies CASSSQGAQAKNIQYF.

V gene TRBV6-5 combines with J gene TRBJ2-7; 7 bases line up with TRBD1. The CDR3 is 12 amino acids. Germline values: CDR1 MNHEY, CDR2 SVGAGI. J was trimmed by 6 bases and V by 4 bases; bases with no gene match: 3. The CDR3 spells CASSSRQGEQYF. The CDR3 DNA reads TGTGCCAGCAGTTCCCGACAGGGCGAGCAGTACTTC.

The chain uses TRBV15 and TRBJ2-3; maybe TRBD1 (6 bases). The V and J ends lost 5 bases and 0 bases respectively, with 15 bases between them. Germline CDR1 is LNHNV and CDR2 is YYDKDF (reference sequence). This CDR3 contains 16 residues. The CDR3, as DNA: TGTGCCACCAGCCGTCGGACAGCCAGGAGCACAGATACGCAGTATTTT. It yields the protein CATSRRTARSTDTQYF. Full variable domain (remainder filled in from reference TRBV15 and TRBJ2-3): DAMVIQNPRYQVTQFGKPVTLSCSQTLNHNVMYWYQQKSSQAPKLLFHYYDKDFNNEADTPDNFQSRRPNTSFCFLDIRSPGLGDTAMYLCATSRRTARSTDTQYFGPGTRLTVL.

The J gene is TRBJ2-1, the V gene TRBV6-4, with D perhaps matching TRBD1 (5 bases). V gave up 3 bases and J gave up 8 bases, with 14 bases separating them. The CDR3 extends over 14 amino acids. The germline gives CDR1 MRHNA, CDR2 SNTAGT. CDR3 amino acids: CASSEQDPSDEQFF. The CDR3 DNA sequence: TGTGCCAGCAGTGAACAGGATCCGTCCGATGAGCAGTTCTTC.

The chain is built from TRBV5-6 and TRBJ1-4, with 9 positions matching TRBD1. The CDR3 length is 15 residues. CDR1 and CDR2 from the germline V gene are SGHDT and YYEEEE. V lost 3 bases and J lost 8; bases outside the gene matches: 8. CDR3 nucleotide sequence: TGTGCCAGCAGCTGGGGACAGGGTATAGGGGAAAAACTGTTTTTT. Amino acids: CASSWGQGIGEKLFF. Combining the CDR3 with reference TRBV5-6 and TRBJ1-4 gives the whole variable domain DAGVTQSPTHLIKTRGQQVTLRCSPKSGHDTVSWYQQALGQGPQFIFQYYEEEERQRGNFPDRFSGHQFPNYSSELNVNALLLGDSALYLCASSWGQGIGEKLFFGSGTQLSVL.

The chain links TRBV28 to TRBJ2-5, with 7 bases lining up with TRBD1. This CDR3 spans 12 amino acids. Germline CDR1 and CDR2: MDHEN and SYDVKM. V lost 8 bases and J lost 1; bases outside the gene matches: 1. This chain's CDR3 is CASGTVQETQYF. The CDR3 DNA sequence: TGTGCCAGCGGGACAGTCCAAGAGACCCAGTACTTC.

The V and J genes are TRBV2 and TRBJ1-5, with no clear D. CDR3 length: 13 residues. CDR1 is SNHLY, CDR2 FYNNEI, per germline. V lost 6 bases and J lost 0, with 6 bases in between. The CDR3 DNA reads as TGTGCCAGCAGGGCAGTTAGCAATCAGCCCCAGCATTTT. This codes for CASRAVSNQPQHF.

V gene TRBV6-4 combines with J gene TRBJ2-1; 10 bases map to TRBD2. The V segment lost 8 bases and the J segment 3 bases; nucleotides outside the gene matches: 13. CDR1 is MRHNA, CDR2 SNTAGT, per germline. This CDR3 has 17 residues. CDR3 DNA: TGTGCCAGCGGATTGGAAAATTCTAGCGGGAGCTACAATGAGCAGTTCTTC. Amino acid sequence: CASGLENSSGSYNEQFF.

The CDR3 loop reads CASSLAAGFNEQYF. The DNA of the CDR3 is TGTGCCAGCAGCTTGGCCGCAGGGTTTAACGAGCAGTACTTC. The chain carries TRBV5-5 and TRBJ2-7, with D tentatively TRBD1 (5 bases). Deletions cut 0 bases from V and 5 bases from J, with 12 bases between. The CDR3 consists of 14 residues. Germline V gene sequence: CDR1 SGHKS, CDR2 YYEKEE (reference sequence).

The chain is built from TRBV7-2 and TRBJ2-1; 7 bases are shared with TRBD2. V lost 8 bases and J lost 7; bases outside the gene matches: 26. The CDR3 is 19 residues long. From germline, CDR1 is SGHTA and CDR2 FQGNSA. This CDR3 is CASRGTGTAGTKARNEQFF. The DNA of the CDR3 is TGTGCCAGCCGCGGGACCGGGACGGCTGGGACTAAGGCGAGGAATGAGCAGTTCTTC.

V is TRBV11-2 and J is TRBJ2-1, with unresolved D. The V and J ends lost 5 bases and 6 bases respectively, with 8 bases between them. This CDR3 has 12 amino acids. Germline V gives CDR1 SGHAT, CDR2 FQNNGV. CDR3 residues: CASSRLANEQFF. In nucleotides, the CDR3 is TGTGCCAGCAGCCGATTAGCCAATGAGCAGTTCTTC.

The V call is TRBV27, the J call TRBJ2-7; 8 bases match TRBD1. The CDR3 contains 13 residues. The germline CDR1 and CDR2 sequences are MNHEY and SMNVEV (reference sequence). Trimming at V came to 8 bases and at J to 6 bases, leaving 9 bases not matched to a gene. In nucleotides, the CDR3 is TGTGCCAGCGGCCATTCCGACAGGGGCGAGCAGTACTTC. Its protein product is CASGHSDRGEQYF.

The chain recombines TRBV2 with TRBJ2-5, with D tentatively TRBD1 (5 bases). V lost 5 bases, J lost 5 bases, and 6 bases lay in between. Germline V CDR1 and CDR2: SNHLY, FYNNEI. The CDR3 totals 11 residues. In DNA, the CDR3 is TGTGCCAGCAGTTCAGGGGAGACCCAGTACTTC. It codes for CASSSGETQYF.